The clone carrying this T cell receptor (beta chain) was detected ten times or more. The antigen remains undetermined. Preparation of the TCRbeta library used unique molecular identifiers. TCRdb reprocessed the PCR reads via MiXCR and lists one record per CDR3 protein. The sample comprises 700,000 to 950,000 distinct CDR3 sequences, approximately 15% of which are singletons, and roughly 5% rests with the top ten. This sample stems from a study of T-cell reconstitution after alpha-beta-depleted transplantation in children. Study results and limitations: At around two months after transplant, the alpha-beta T cells were reportedly derived from several hundred expanded clones that came from non-depleted graft cells.

Germline V lookup: CDR1 MNHNS, CDR2 SASEGT. The length of the CDR3 is 16 residues. The J segment lost 4 bases and the V segment lost 6 bases, leaving 7 bases of the junction unmatched. This specimen was PBMCs, mostly from graft donor cells, taken 360 days after TCRalphabeta/CD19-depleted stem cell transplant. This chain connects TRBV6-1 to TRBJ2-1; 12 bases are a match to TRBD2. This sequence was found in a male patient aged 10-17 years who had a stem cell transplant for acute lymphoblastic leukemia, so the T cells may come from the graft donor. The chain's CDR3 is CASSLRTSGTYNEQFF. In nucleotides, the CDR3 is TGTGCCAGCAGCCTCCGGACTAGCGGGACTTACAATGAGCAGTTCTTC.